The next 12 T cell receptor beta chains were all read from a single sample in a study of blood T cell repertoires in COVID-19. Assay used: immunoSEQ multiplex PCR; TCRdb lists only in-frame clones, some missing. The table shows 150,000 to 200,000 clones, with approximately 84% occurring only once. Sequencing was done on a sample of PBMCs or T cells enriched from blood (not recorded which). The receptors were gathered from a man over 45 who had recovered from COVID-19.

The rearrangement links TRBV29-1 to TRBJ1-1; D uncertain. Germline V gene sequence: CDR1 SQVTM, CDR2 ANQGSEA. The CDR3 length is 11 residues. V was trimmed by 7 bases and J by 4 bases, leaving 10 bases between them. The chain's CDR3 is CSAPVGTEAFF. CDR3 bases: TGCAGCGCTCCGGTCGGCACTGAAGCTTTCTTT.

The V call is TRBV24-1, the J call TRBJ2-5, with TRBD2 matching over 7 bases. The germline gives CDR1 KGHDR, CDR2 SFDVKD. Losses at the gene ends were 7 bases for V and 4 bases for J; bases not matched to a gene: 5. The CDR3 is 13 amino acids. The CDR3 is CATSWGGRETQYF. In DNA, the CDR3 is TGTGCCACCAGCTGGGGGGGTCGAGAGACCCAGTACTTC.

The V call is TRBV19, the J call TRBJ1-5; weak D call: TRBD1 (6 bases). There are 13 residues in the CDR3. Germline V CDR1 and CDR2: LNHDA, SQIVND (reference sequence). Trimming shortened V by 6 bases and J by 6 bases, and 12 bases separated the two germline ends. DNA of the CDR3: TGTGCCAGTAGGGGGGACATCAGTCAGCCCCAGCATTTT. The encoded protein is CASRGDISQPQHF.

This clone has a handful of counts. CDR3 amino acids: CASSSRDRRRNEKLFF. The CDR3 nucleotides read TGTGCCAGCAGCTCTCGAGACAGGAGAAGAAATGAAAAACTGTTTTTT. The rearrangement uses TRBV7-2 and TRBJ1-4; D may be TRBD1 (6 bases). Germline values: CDR1 SGHTA, CDR2 FQGNSA. The CDR3 spans 16 residues. Trimming left V 4 bases short and J 5 bases short, with 17 bases between.

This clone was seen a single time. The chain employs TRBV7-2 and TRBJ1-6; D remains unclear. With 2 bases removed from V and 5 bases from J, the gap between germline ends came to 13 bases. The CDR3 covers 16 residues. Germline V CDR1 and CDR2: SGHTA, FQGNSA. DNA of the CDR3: TGTGCCAGCAGCTTACGGTGGGAGTTGGATAATTCACCCCTCCACTTT. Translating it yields CASSLRWELDNSPLHF.

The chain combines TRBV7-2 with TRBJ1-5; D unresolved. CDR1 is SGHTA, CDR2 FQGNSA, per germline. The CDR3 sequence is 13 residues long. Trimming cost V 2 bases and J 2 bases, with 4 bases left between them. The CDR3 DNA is TGTGCCAGCAGCTTACGTCGCAATCAGCCCCAGCATTTT. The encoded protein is CASSLRRNQPQHF.

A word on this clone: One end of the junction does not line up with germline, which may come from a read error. CDR3 coding DNA: TGTGCCAGCAGTTTTAACAGTGAAGCTTTCTTT. As protein: CASSFNSEAFF. The rearrangement links TRBV27 to TRBJ1-1; unclear D gene. CDR1 is MNHEY, CDR2 SMNVEV, per germline (reference sequence). This CDR3 is 11 amino acids long.

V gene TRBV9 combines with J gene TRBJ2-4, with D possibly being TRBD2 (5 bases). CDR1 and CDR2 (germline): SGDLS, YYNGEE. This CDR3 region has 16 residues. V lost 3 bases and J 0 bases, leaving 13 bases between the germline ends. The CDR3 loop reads CASSADRGLAKNIQYF. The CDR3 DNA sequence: TGTGCCAGCAGCGCCGATCGGGGTCTAGCCAAAAACATTCAGTACTTC.

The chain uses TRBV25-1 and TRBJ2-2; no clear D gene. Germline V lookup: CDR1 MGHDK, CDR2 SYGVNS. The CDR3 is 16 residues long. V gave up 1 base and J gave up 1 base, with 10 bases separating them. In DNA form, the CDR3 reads TGTGCCAGCAGTGAATTTAAACAGATGAACACCGGGGAGCTGTTTTTT. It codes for CASSEFKQMNTGELFF. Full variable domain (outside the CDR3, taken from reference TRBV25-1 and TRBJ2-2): EADIYQTPRYLVIGTGKKITLECSQTMGHDKMYWYQQDPGMELHLIHYSYGVNSTEKGDLSSESTVSRIRTEHFPLTLESARPSHTSQYLCASSEFKQMNTGELFFGEGSRLTVL.

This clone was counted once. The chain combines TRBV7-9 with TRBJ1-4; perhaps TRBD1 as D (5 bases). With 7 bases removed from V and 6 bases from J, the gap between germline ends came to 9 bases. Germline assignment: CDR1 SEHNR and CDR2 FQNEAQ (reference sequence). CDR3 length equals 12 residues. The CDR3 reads CASTRGDEKLFF. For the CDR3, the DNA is TGTGCCAGCACCCGGGGGGATGAAAAACTGTTTTTT.

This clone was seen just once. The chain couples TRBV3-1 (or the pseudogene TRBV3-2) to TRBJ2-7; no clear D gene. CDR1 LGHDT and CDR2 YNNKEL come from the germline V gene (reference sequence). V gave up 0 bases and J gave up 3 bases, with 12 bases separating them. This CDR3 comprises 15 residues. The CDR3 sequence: CASSQEYSLVYEQYF. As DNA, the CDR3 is TGTGCCAGCAGCCAAGAATACAGCCTTGTCTACGAGCAGTACTTC.

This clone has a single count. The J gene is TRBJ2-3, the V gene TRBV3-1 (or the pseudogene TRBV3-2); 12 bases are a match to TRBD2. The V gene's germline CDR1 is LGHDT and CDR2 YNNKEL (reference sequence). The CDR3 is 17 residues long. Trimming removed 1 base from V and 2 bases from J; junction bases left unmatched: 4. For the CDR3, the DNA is TGTGCCAGCAGCCAAGGGACTAGCGGGGAAATCACAGATACGCAGTATTTT. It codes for CASSQGTSGEITDTQYF.